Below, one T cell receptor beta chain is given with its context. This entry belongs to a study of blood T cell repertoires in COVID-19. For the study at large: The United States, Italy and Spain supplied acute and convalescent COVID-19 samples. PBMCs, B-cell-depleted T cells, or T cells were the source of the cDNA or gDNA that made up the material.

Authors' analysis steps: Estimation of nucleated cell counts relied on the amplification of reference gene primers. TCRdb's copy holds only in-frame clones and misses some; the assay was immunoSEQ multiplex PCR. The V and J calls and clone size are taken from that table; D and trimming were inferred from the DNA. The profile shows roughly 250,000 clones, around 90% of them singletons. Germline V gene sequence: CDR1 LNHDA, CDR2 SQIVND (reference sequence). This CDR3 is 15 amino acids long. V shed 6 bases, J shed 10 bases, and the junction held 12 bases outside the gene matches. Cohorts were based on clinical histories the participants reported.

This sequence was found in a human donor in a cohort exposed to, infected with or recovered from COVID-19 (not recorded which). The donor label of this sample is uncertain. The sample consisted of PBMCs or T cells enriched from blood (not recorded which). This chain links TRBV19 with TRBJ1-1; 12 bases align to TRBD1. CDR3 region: CASRRKPGQGAGAFF. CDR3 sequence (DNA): TGTGCCAGTAGACGAAAACCGGGACAGGGGGCAGGAGCTTTCTTT.